This T cell receptor (beta chain) was sequenced in a study of vaccination and CD4 T cells after COVID-19 (dated by TCRdb to 2022 to 2024). Notes on the research overall: Convalescent patients had a positive SARS-CoV-2 result on nasal swab PCR, and of these patients, fewer than ten had mild disease and one had severe disease. The convalescent cohort comprised six males and four females, including two Hispanic individuals, seven Caucasians, two Asians and one multiracial person. Two doses of either the Pfizer-BioNTech BNT162b2 vaccine (n=8) or the Moderna mRNA-1273 vaccine (n=2) were administered to participants. Post-COVID blood samples were collected from convalescent patients a median of roughly 100 days after diagnosis, with a range of about 35 to 180 days. Post-vaccine blood samples were collected a median of approximately 68 days after the second vaccine dose, ranging from about 12 to 250 days. Culture stimuli were overlapping spike peptide pools from SARS-CoV-2 and from the common cold coronaviruses HCoV-NL63, HCoV-OC43 and HCoV-229E. Control cultures used a CEFX viral epitope pool as positive control, an HIV-1 Nef peptide pool as negative control, or no peptide. In roughly nine COVID-19 convalescent patients and several infection-naive healthy vaccine recipients, the spike-specific CD4+ TCR repertoire before mRNA vaccination was compared with the repertoire after mRNA vaccination.

V loses 10 bases at its end and J loses 7 bases; junction bases beyond the gene matches: 7. The CDR3 runs 13 amino acids, cysteine and phenylalanine included. Just CDR3 DNA is preserved here, 39 bases in frame from base 1. The germline V gene gives CDR1 as KGHDR and CDR2 as SFDVKD. Libraries came from PCR. TCR sequencing of DNA from cultured CD4+ T cells used the Oncomine TCR Beta short-read assay at the Johns Hopkins FTIC core. The QIAamp micro DNA kit was used to extract genomic DNA from the cultured CD4+ T cells. Oncomine TCR Beta libraries from cultured CD4+ T cells were pooled using unique dual indexes and sequenced on an Illumina iSeq 100. The study's own analysis went as follows. Non-productive sequences were removed, and CDR3s not starting with C, not ending with F or W, or shorter than 7 amino acids were discarded. The MANAFEST web application identified antigen-specific clonotypes by comparing peptide-stimulated wells against reference wells and other culture wells. To be called positive, a clone needed an FDR below 0.05, an odds ratio above 5, and a productive frequency above 0.1% in at least two of three replicate wells. A clonotype was classed as cross-reactive if the clonotype showed significant expansion both in SARS-CoV-2 spike wells and in at least one common cold coronavirus spike condition. Using R version 3.6.1, CDR3 homology was evaluated through Levenshtein distances (stringdist) along with unrooted phylogenetic trees (ape). Starting from the raw public reads, TCRdb applied fastp trimming at Q25, assembled clones with MiXCR and retained in-frame beta chains. Each entry is one CDR3 protein sequence, shown with its most common DNA and genes. TCRdb's processing, not the authors' own work, is the source of the V and J calls. This sample has about 8,500 distinct CDR3 sequences in its table, and 23% of those were observed once. The ten top clones hold 20% to 25% of the sample.

Summary of the overall study and its limitations: In convalescent patients, a median roughly 83% of post-vaccine SARS-CoV-2-reactive clones were detected only after vaccination, and vaccine-specific priming was suggested by this finding. The median count of SARS-CoV-2-reactive clonotypes went up from approximately 20 after infection to a few dozen after vaccination, although the change was not significant. Nearly all vaccine-specific clones in convalescent patients (304 of 307) were mono-reactive for SARS-CoV-2 spike rather than cross-reactive with common cold coronaviruses. Relatively few convalescent patients were included in the study, and early timepoints after natural infection were not analyzed.

Sample treatment or condition, as interpreted from the label and publication: roughly ten-day PBMC culture with coronavirus spike peptide pools or control peptides (ViraFEST assay). The ViraFEST assay was used in the study, in which antigen-specific T cells were expanded with peptide pools and expanded clonotypes were subsequently identified by TCR sequencing. The convalescent patients' positive SARS-CoV-2 PCR tests fell between March and December 2020, which was before the Alpha, Beta and Delta variants emerged in the United States. Each well held 1.5 million to 2.5 million PBMCs cultured with roughly 9.2 ug/ml peptide pools in IMDM containing roughly 5% human AB serum and about 10 IU/ml IL-2. Half of the culture medium was replaced with fresh IL-2-containing medium on days 3 and 7. Once the cells had been in culture for roughly 11 days, the EasySep CD4+ T cell isolation kit was used to isolate CD4+ T cells by negative selection. PBMCs were separated from whole blood using Ficoll-Paque Plus gradient centrifugation and then either used fresh or cryopreserved at -140C. Triplicate wells were generally used for each culture condition.

This clonotype was seen only a few times. It lacks a known antigen. Base quality data are lacking; no much larger clone is found one base away. The sample consisted of cultured CD4+ T cells from blood. This chain is built from TRBV24-1 and TRBJ2-1; 9 junctional bases match TRBD1. This TCR derives from a human donor with COVID-19. Here is the DNA: TGTGCCACGTCCGGGACAGGGAATAATGAGCAGTTCTTC. The resulting protein is CATSGTGNNEQFF.